A selection of T cell receptor beta chains follows, all from one sample in a study of blood T cell repertoires in COVID-19. The assay was immunoSEQ multiplex PCR, and TCRdb's table has in-frame clones only and misses some. Of 60,000 to 80,000 clones listed, roughly 92% were seen once; the top ten hold around 6%. Sequenced sample: peripheral blood. The receptors here all came from a human donor in a cohort sampled during active COVID-19. CDR3s include the opening cysteine and the closing phenylalanine or tryptophan. D genes are given only for firm matches. The size of a clone is reported for some rows only, either as once, few or many, or as a class for expanded clones.

d_gene,v_gene,abundance,j_gene,CDR3aa,CDR3nt
NA,TRBV27,NA,TRBJ2-1,CASSLSAGPNGPYNEQFF,TGTGCCAGCAGTTTATCGGCGGGGCCCAATGGTCCCTACAATGAGCAGTTCTTC
TRBD1,TRBV7-3,NA,TRBJ2-1,CASSSRTGSSNEQFF,TGTGCCAGCAGCTCCAGGACAGGGTCCAGCAATGAGCAGTTCTTC
TRBD1,TRBV19,NA,TRBJ1-5,CASIGTGGGNQPQHF,TGTGCCAGTATTGGGACAGGGGGCGGCAATCAGCCCCAGCATTTT
TRBD2,TRBV6-2/TRBV6-3,NA,TRBJ2-5,CASNPRLGEGLETQYF,TGTGCCAGCAACCCCAGGTTGGGGGAGGGCCTTGAGACCCAGTACTTC
NA,TRBV19,NA,TRBJ2-3,CASSRLADTQYF,TGTGCCAGTAGTCGACTAGCAGATACGCAGTATTTT
TRBD1,TRBV19,NA,TRBJ1-1,CASKGAENTEAFF,TGTGCCAGTAAGGGGGCGGAAAACACTGAAGCTTTCTTT
TRBD2,TRBV4-2,NA,TRBJ2-7,CASSTPRTSGVEQYF,TGTGCCAGCAGCACTCCCCGGACTAGCGGGGTCGAGCAGTACTTC
NA,TRBV5-6,once,TRBJ1-1,CASSFLQGGTEAFF,TGTGCCAGCAGCTTCCTACAGGGCGGCACTGAAGCTTTCTTT
TRBD2,TRBV7-7,NA,TRBJ2-2,CASSLTNLAGVGTGELFF,TGTGCTAGCAGCTTAACCAACCTAGCGGGAGTCGGCACCGGGGAGCTGTTTTTT
TRBD1,TRBV5-1,NA,TRBJ2-1,CASSLTAGQGFDEQFF,TGCGCCAGCAGCTTAACCGCGGGACAGGGGTTCGATGAGCAGTTCTTC
NA,TRBV18,NA,TRBJ2-1,CASSTGFSYNEQFF,TGTGCCAGCTCTACAGGTTTCTCCTACAATGAGCAGTTCTTC
TRBD1,TRBV28,NA,TRBJ1-1,CVSEGAAENTEAFF,TGTGTCAGTGAGGGGGCGGCAGAGAACACTGAAGCTTTCTTT
TRBD1,TRBV29-1,NA,TRBJ1-1,CSVADRALTEAFF,TGCAGCGTCGCCGACAGGGCCTTGACTGAAGCTTTCTTT
NA,TRBV6-4,NA,TRBJ1-4,CASSDRAGDEKLFF,TGTGCCAGCAGTGACCGGGCGGGGGATGAAAAACTGTTTTTT
TRBD1,TRBV7-9,NA,TRBJ1-5,CASSLAGGQGNQPQHF,TGTGCCAGCAGCTTAGCAGGGGGCCAAGGCAATCAGCCCCAGCATTTT
NA,TRBV30,NA,TRBJ1-3,CAWSGGVGYTIYF,TGTGCCTGGAGTGGGGGAGTTGGTTACACCATATATTTT
TRBD1,TRBV20-1,NA,TRBJ1-5,CSASGTGNQPQHF,TGCAGTGCTAGTGGGACAGGGAATCAGCCCCAGCATTTT
TRBD2,TRBV7-6,NA,TRBJ2-1,CASSLEWLAGGEQFF,TGTGCCAGCAGCTTAGAATGGCTAGCGGGAGGTGAGCAGTTCTTC
NA,TRBV3-1/TRBV3-2,NA,TRBJ1-1,CANPYRVRNTEAFF,TGTGCCAACCCGTACAGGGTCCGCAACACTGAAGCTTTCTTT
NA,TRBV11-2,NA,TRBJ1-5,CASSLDGRNQPQHF,TGTGCCAGCAGCTTAGACGGTCGCAATCAGCCCCAGCATTTT
TRBD1,TRBV18,once,TRBJ2-1,CASSPSGTGILGEQFF,TGTGCCAGCTCACCCTCCGGGACAGGGATTTTGGGTGAGCAGTTCTTC
NA,TRBV21-1,NA,TRBJ1-2,CASPCGDRGHYGYTF,TGTGCCAGCCCATGCGGGGACAGGGGGCATTATGGCTACACCTTC
NA,TRBV6-5,few,TRBJ1-5,CASKDRGNYNQPQHF,TGTGCCAGCAAGGATAGGGGTAACTATAATCAGCCCCAGCATTTT
NA,TRBV3-1/TRBV3-2,NA,TRBJ2-5,CASSQDLETQYF,TGTGCCAGCAGCCAAGATCTGGAGACCCAGTACTTC
TRBD1,TRBV6-1,NA,TRBJ2-7,CASSEAGQGIYEQYF,TGTGCCAGCAGTGAAGCAGGACAGGGGATCTACGAGCAGTACTTC
NA,TRBV5-1,NA,TRBJ2-5,CASSQSQGISQETQYF,TGCGCCAGCAGCCAATCACAGGGAATCTCACAAGAGACCCAGTACTTC
NA,TRBV10-1,NA,TRBJ2-5,CASTEPGELQETQYF,TGCGCCAGCACCGAGCCTGGTGAGCTCCAAGAGACCCAGTACTTC
TRBD2,TRBV14,NA,TRBJ2-1,CASSLLGSGGYNEQFF,TGTGCCAGCAGTCTCCTGGGTAGCGGGGGGTACAATGAGCAGTTCTTC
TRBD1,TRBV5-1,NA,TRBJ1-1,CASSPGQGEAFF,TGCGCCAGCAGCCCTGGACAGGGGGAAGCTTTCTTT
NA,TRBV5-1,NA,TRBJ2-7,CASSLHGGAALSYEQYF,TGCGCCAGCAGCTTGCATGGGGGGGCGGCCCTCTCCTACGAGCAGTACTTC
NA,TRBV15,NA,TRBJ2-3,CATSRDPGGGNTQYF,TGTGCCACCAGCAGAGACCCGGGGGGCGGTAATACGCAGTATTTT
NA,TRBV4-1,NA,TRBJ2-7,CASSPLGGFPKEQYF,TGCGCCAGCAGCCCCCTTGGGGGGTTCCCCAAAGAGCAGTACTTC
NA,TRBV19,NA,TRBJ1-2,CASSSLRDYGYTF,TGTGCCAGTAGTTCGTTGAGGGACTATGGCTACACCTTC
NA,TRBV5-1,NA,TRBJ1-3,CASSLAQGFDTIYF,TGCGCCAGCAGCTTGGCGCAGGGCTTTGACACCATATATTTT
NA,TRBV11-2,NA,TRBJ2-5,CASSFVRSETQYF,TGTGCCAGCAGCTTTGTGCGGTCAGAGACCCAGTACTTC
TRBD1,TRBV7-8,NA,TRBJ1-2,CASSSNPPGQDPNGYTF,TGTGCCAGCAGCTCAAACCCGCCGGGACAGGATCCCAATGGCTACACCTTC
TRBD2,TRBV7-2,NA,TRBJ2-7,CASSPQSGSIHEQYF,TGTGCCAGCAGCCCCCAAAGCGGGAGTATCCACGAGCAGTACTTC
NA,TRBV5-6,NA,TRBJ2-7,CASTRASDEQYF,TGTGCCAGCACCCGGGCTAGCGACGAGCAGTACTTC
NA,TRBV5-4,NA,TRBJ1-2,CASSSPGRGLGGYTF,TGTGCCAGCAGCTCCCCAGGCAGGGGCCTTGGGGGCTACACCTTC
TRBD1,TRBV19,NA,TRBJ1-2,CATRSGQGVYGYTF,TGTGCCACTAGATCGGGACAGGGCGTTTATGGCTACACCTTC
NA,TRBV28,NA,TRBJ1-2,CASSRLTTNYGYTF,TGTGCCAGCAGTCGACTGACGACTAACTATGGCTACACCTTC
NA,TRBV7-2,NA,TRBJ2-3,CASSNLLDPTDTQYF,TGTGCCAGCAGCAACTTACTAGACCCCACAGATACGCAGTATTTT
TRBD2,TRBV24-1,NA,TRBJ2-2,CATSDTSGANTGELFF,TGTGCCACCAGTGATACCAGCGGGGCGAACACCGGGGAGCTGTTTTTT
NA,TRBV7-2,NA,TRBJ1-5,CASSPYSNNQPQHF,TGTGCCAGCAGCCCTTACAGTAACAATCAGCCCCAGCATTTT
NA,TRBV19,NA,TRBJ2-5,CASRKSTGKGETQYF,TGTGCCAGTAGAAAGAGCACAGGGAAAGGAGAGACCCAGTACTTC
NA,TRBV12-3/TRBV12-4,NA,TRBJ2-3,CASSLVVPDTQYF,TGTGCCAGCAGTTTGGTAGTCCCAGATACGCAGTATTTT
TRBD1,TRBV5-8,NA,TRBJ2-2,CASSFQGVATGELFF,TGTGCCAGCAGCTTTCAGGGGGTGGCGACCGGGGAGCTGTTTTTT
TRBD2,TRBV7-3,NA,TRBJ2-7,CASSLTTASGRYEQYF,TGTGCCAGCAGCTTAACAACGGCTAGCGGGAGATACGAGCAGTACTTC
NA,TRBV3-1/TRBV3-2,NA,TRBJ2-7,CASSQTDGAYEQYF,TGTGCCAGCAGCCAAACAGACGGCGCCTACGAGCAGTACTTC
NA,TRBV3-1/TRBV3-2,NA,TRBJ2-3,CASSLSRGSFDTQYF,TGTGCCAGCAGCCTGTCCAGGGGAAGCTTCGATACGCAGTATTTT
NA,TRBV6-5,once,TRBJ1-1,CASSSVNEAFF,TGTGCCAGCAGTTCGGTCAATGAAGCTTTCTTT
TRBD1,TRBV29-1,NA,TRBJ1-4,CSVGQGVQEKLFF,TGCAGCGTTGGACAGGGGGTCCAGGAAAAACTGTTTTTT
NA,TRBV4-2,NA,TRBJ1-5,CASSPQGETGMRGLSQPQHF,TGTGCCAGCAGCCCTCAAGGCGAAACAGGGATGAGGGGCCTTAGCCAGCCCCAGCATTTT
TRBD2,TRBV5-1,NA,TRBJ2-3,CASSRSGTSVGDTQYF,TGCGCCAGCAGCCGGTCCGGGACTAGCGTCGGAGATACGCAGTATTTT
NA,TRBV7-8,NA,TRBJ1-2,CASSKRTGLLYYGYTF,TGTGCCAGCAGCAAACGGACCGGACTCCTTTATTATGGCTACACCTTC
NA,TRBV27,NA,TRBJ2-2,CASGTGTGVTGELFF,TGTGCCAGCGGAACCGGGACGGGGGTCACCGGGGAGCTGTTTTTT
TRBD2,TRBV7-3,NA,TRBJ2-1,CASSPYASGDRLYNEQFF,TGTGCCAGCAGCCCGTATGCTAGCGGGGACCGCTTATACAATGAGCAGTTCTTC
TRBD2,TRBV9,NA,TRBJ2-1,CASSVSSGGASEQFF,TGTGCCAGCAGCGTGTCTAGCGGGGGGGCCAGTGAGCAGTTCTTC
NA,TRBV6-6,NA,TRBJ2-7,CASAPGHNYEQYF,TGTGCCAGCGCTCCGGGACACAACTACGAGCAGTACTTC
TRBD1,TRBV4-2,NA,TRBJ1-2,CASSQVGTGGAEGYTF,TGTGCCAGCAGCCAAGTCGGGACAGGGGGCGCCGAAGGCTACACCTTC